These 6 T cell receptor beta chains came from one sample sequenced in a study of OX40 agonist ivuxolimab in advanced cancers. TCRdb keeps only in-frame clones here, not all; method: immunoSEQ multiplex PCR. The table includes about 59,000 clones, roughly 85% detected once. Sequences were derived from CD4+ or CD8+ T cells sorted from blood, sampled in a trial of the OX40 agonist ivuxolimab. These receptors were obtained from an adult with an advanced solid tumor such as melanoma, head and neck, liver or kidney cancer.

The rearrangement uses TRBV19 and TRBJ1-2, with D tentatively TRBD1 (6 bases). The CDR3 has 16 residues. Per the germline V gene, CDR1 is LNHDA and CDR2 is SQIVND (reference sequence). Trimming cost V 7 bases and J 3 bases, with 21 bases left between them. The CDR3 DNA follows: TGTGCCAGTATGGGGAGGACAGCCCGAAATTACTATGGCTACACCTTC. This translates into CASMGRTARNYYGYTF.

The CDR3 protein is CASSLLQGGYEQYF. The CDR3 DNA sequence: TGTGCCAGCAGCTTGTTGCAGGGTGGTTACGAGCAGTACTTC. This chain connects TRBV11-2 to TRBJ2-7, with TRBD1 as a possible D gene (5 bases). Per germline, CDR1 SGHAT and CDR2 FQNNGV. The CDR3 is 14 residues long. The V end was cut by 3 bases, the J end by 4 bases, with 13 bases between.

The J gene is TRBJ2-5, the V gene TRBV6-1; weak D call: TRBD1 (6 bases). CDR1 and CDR2 (germline): MNHNS, SASEGT. V lost 1 base to trimming and J lost 1 base, with 10 bases between them. The CDR3 spans 15 residues. DNA for the CDR3: TGTGCCAGCAGTGAAGTCGTGGACAGCCAAGAGACCCAGTACTTC. Protein sequence: CASSEVVDSQETQYF.

The chain is built from TRBV7-9 and TRBJ1-5, with D uncertain. There are 12 residues in the CDR3. Per the germline V gene, CDR1 is SEHNR and CDR2 is FQNEAQ (reference sequence). V was trimmed by 1 base and J by 5 bases, leaving 3 bases between them. CDR3 sequence (DNA): TGTGCCAGCAGCTTAGAGGATCAGCCCCAGCATTTT. Protein sequence: CASSLEDQPQHF.

The chain couples TRBV5-1 to TRBJ2-5; the match to TRBD2 covers 10 bases. Trimming cost V 1 base and J 4 bases; bases outside gene matches: 10. From germline, CDR1 is SGHRS and CDR2 YFSETQ. The CDR3 loop spans 17 amino acids. The CDR3 region is CASSLHLAGVGAETQYF. In nucleotides, the CDR3 is TGCGCCAGCAGCTTGCACCTAGCGGGAGTGGGGGCAGAGACCCAGTACTTC.

This clone was detected once. The chain joins TRBV28 to TRBJ2-7; D gene unclear. V was cut by 3 bases and J by 0 bases, with 15 bases left in between. From germline, CDR1 is MDHEN and CDR2 SYDVKM. This CDR3 contains 16 residues. The CDR3, as DNA: TGTGCCAGCAGTTTCAGCGTGGGCCTGAGCTCCTACGAGCAGTACTTC. As protein: CASSFSVGLSSYEQYF. Supplemented by reference TRBV28 and TRBJ2-7, the full variable domain reads DVKVTQSSRYLVKRTGEKVFLECVQDMDHENMFWYRQDPGLGLRLIYFSYDVKMKEKGDIPEGYSVSREKKERFSLILESASTNQTSMYLCASSFSVGLSSYEQYFGPGTRLTVT.